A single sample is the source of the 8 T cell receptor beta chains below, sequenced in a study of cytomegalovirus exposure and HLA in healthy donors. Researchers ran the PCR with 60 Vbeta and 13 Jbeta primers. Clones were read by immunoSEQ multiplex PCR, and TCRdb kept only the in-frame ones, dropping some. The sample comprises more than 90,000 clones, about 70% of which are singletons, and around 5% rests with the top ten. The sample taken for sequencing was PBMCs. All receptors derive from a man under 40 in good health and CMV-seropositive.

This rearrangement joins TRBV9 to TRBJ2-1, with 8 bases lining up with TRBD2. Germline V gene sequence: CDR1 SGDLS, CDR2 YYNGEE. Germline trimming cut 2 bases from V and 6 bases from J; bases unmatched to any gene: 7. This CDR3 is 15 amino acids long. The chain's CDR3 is CASSVGGLAANEQFF. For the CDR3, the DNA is TGTGCCAGCAGCGTTGGAGGACTAGCAGCCAATGAGCAGTTCTTC.

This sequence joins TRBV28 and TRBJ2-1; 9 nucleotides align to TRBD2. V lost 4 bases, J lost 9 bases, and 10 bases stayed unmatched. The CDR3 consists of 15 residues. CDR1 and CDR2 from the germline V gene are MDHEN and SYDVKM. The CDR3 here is CASSWGAGGVGEQFF. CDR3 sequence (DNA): TGTGCCAGCAGTTGGGGGGCGGGGGGGGTCGGTGAGCAGTTCTTC. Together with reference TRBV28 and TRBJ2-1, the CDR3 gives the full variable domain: DVKVTQSSRYLVKRTGEKVFLECVQDMDHENMFWYRQDPGLGLRLIYFSYDVKMKEKGDIPEGYSVSREKKERFSLILESASTNQTSMYLCASSWGAGGVGEQFFGPGTRLTVL.

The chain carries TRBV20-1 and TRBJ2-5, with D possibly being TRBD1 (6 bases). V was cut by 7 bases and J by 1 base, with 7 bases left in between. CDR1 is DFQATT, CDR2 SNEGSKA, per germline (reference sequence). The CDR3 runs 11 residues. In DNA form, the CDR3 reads TGCAGTGGGACAGTCCAAGAGACCCAGTACTTC. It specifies CSGTVQETQYF.

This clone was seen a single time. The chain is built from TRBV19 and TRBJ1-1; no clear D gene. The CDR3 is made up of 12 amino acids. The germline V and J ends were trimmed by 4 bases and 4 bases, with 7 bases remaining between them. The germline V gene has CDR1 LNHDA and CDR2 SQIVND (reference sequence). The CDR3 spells CASSTRLTEAFF. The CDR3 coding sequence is TGTGCCAGTAGTACCAGGCTCACTGAAGCTTTCTTT.

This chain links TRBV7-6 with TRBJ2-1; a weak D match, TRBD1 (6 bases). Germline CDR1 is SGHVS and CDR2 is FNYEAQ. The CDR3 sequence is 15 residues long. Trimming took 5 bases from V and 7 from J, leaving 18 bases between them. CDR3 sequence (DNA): TGTGCCAGCAGCGTTACCGTAGACAGGAGAAATGAGCAGTTCTTC. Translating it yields CASSVTVDRRNEQFF.

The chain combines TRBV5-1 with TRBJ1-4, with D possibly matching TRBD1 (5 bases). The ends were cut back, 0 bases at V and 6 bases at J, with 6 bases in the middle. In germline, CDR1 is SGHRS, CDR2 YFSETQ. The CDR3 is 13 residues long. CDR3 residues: CASSLVGDEKLFF. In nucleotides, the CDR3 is TGCGCCAGCAGCTTGGTAGGGGATGAAAAACTGTTTTTT.

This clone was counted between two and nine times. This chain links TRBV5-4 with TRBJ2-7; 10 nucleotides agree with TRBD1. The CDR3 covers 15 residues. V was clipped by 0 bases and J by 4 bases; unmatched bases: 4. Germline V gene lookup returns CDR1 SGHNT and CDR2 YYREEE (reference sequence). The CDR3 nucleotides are TGTGCCAGCAGCTTGGGGACAGGGGGGGGTTACGAGCAGTACTTC. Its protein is CASSLGTGGGYEQYF.

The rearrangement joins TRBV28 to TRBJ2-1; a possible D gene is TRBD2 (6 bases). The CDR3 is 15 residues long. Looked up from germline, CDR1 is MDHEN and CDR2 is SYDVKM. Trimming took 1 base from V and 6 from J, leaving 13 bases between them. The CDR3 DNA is TGTGCCAGCAGTTTATATCTAGCGCTCGGCAATGAGCAGTTCTTC. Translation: CASSLYLALGNEQFF.